These 29 T cell receptor beta chains share one sample of origin, sequenced in a study of T cell changes during pregnancy in multiple sclerosis. The repertoire was sequenced with immunoSEQ multiplex PCR; TCRdb's copy has only in-frame clones and lacks some. The sample holds some 34,000 clones, 80% to 95% seen once. Material: CD4+ T cells from peripheral blood mononuclear cells, obtained in the third trimester of pregnancy. The receptors were gathered from a female donor in good health, enrolled as a control in a pregnancy study.

V and J are TRBV7-2 and TRBJ1-2; a possible D gene is TRBD1 (6 bases). CDR3 length: 13 residues. Between the trimmed V and J ends, which lost 4 bases and 2 bases, there was a span of 8 bases. CDR1 is SGHTA and CDR2 is FQGNSA in the germline V gene. The CDR3 DNA follows: TGTGCCAGCAGCTACAGGGACAACTATGGCTACACCTTC. This sequence encodes CASSYRDNYGYTF.

About this clone: This same CDR3 is encoded by further DNA sequences in the sample. V usage is TRBV18 and J usage is TRBJ1-2; 7 positions match TRBD1. This CDR3 spans 13 amino acids. Germline V gene data show CDR1 as KGHSH and CDR2 as LQKENI. V shed 6 bases, J shed 3 bases, and the junction held 4 bases outside the gene matches. The CDR3 spells CASSPDRDYGYTF. The DNA for the CDR3 is TGTGCCAGCTCGCCCGACAGGGACTATGGCTACACCTTC.

The chain has TRBV6-5 and TRBJ2-2; TRBD2 matches at 7 bases. CDR3 length: 15 amino acids. Germline assignment: CDR1 MNHEY and CDR2 SVGAGI. Trimming removed 3 bases from V and 3 bases from J; junction bases left unmatched: 4. The CDR3 loop is CASSYGGGYTGELFF. The CDR3 coding sequence is TGTGCCAGCAGTTATGGGGGGGGATACACCGGGGAGCTGTTTTTT.

This clone was picked up one time. The V call is TRBV7-3, the J call TRBJ1-1; TRBD1 is a possible D gene (6 bases). Trimming took off 7 bases at V and 11 bases at J, with 20 bases between the two ends. The CDR3 length is 13 residues. From germline, CDR1 is SGHTA and CDR2 FQGTGA. In DNA, the CDR3 is TGTGCCAGCACCGACTCGCTCGGGGGGCCGGCTTTCTTT. Its protein product is CASTDSLGGPAFF. Full variable domain (rest looked up from reference TRBV7-3 and TRBJ1-1): GAGVSQTPSNKVTEKGKYVELRCDPISGHTALYWYRQSLGQGPEFLIYFQGTGAADDSGLPNDRFFAVRPEGSVSTLKIQRTERGDSAVYLCASTDSLGGPAFFGQGTRLTVV.

The chain carries TRBV19 and TRBJ2-7; D uncertain. Germline V gene sequence: CDR1 LNHDA, CDR2 SQIVND (reference sequence). Between the trimmed V and J ends, which lost 3 bases and 2 bases, there was a span of 11 bases. The CDR3 totals 14 residues. The CDR3 sequence is CASSIVAGTYEQYF. Here the CDR3 DNA reads TGTGCCAGTAGTATTGTGGCAGGTACCTACGAGCAGTACTTC.

The chain carries TRBV7-2 and TRBJ1-2; 11 bases are shared with TRBD1. With 1 base clipped from V and 7 bases from J, the junction kept 5 bases outside the gene matches. Per germline, CDR1 SGHTA and CDR2 FQGNSA. This CDR3 comprises 15 residues. The CDR3 loop is CASSLGTGGEGGYTF. CDR3 DNA sequence: TGTGCCAGCAGCTTAGGGACAGGGGGCGAGGGTGGCTACACCTTC.

The chain has TRBV6-5 and TRBJ1-2; the D is unclear. Germline loops: CDR1 MNHEY, CDR2 SVGAGI. There are 13 residues in the CDR3. The ends were cut back, 4 bases at V and 2 bases at J, with 8 bases in the middle. The CDR3 sequence: CASSSPGNYGYTF. As DNA, the CDR3 is TGTGCCAGCAGTTCGCCCGGGAACTATGGCTACACCTTC.

The chain is built from TRBV7-6 and TRBJ2-1; 7 bases are a match to TRBD2. With V trimmed by 1 base and J by 6 bases, 3 bases remained unmatched. The CDR3 contains 14 residues. From germline, CDR1 is SGHVS and CDR2 FNYEAQ. CDR3 residues: CASSLGLAFNEQFF. CDR3 bases: TGTGCCAGCAGCTTAGGACTAGCTTTCAATGAGCAGTTCTTC. The entire variable domain, with the rest obtained from reference TRBV7-6 and TRBJ2-1, is as follows: GAGVSQSPRYKVTKRGQDVALRCDPISGHVSLYWYRQALGQGPEFLTYFNYEAQQDKSGLPNDRFSAERPEGSISTLTIQRTEQRDSAMYRCASSLGLAFNEQFFGPGTRLTVL.

The CDR3 region is CASSPRAGDPPYNSPLHF. The CDR3, as DNA: TGTGCCAGCAGCCCCCGGGCAGGGGACCCCCCTTATAATTCACCCCTCCACTTT. The chain employs TRBV13 and TRBJ1-6, with D possibly TRBD1 on 6 matching bases. The CDR3 spans 18 residues. V was clipped by 5 bases and J by 4 bases, with 21 bases between them. CDR1 PRHDT and CDR2 FYEKMQ come from the germline V gene (reference sequence).

CDR3 amino acids: CASSQDKGGGRQETQYF. CDR3 sequence (DNA): TGTGCCAGCAGCCAAGACAAAGGCGGGGGGCGCCAAGAGACCCAGTACTTC. This sequence joins TRBV4-2 and TRBJ2-5; 8 bases map to TRBD2. V was pared by 0 bases and J by 1 base, with 7 bases of the junction left unmatched. Germline assignment: CDR1 LGHNA and CDR2 YNFKEQ. The CDR3 totals 17 residues.

The chain couples TRBV7-2 to TRBJ2-5; TRBD2 aligns across 7 bases. The CDR3 is 15 residues long. Germline V lookup: CDR1 SGHTA, CDR2 FQGNSA. With V trimmed by 5 bases and J by 4 bases, 10 bases remained unmatched. The CDR3 nucleotides read TGTGCCAGCAGCCCTAACAGCGGGGAGGCAGAGACCCAGTACTTC. Translating it yields CASSPNSGEAETQYF.

This clone showed up just a few times. V usage is TRBV10-3 and J usage is TRBJ1-6, with D hard to call. The V gene lost 3 bases and the J gene lost 5 bases, with 11 bases spanning the gap. This CDR3 has 15 amino acids. Germline-derived CDR1 and CDR2 are ENHRY and SYGVKD. For the CDR3, the DNA is TGTGCCATCAGTGAACGGGGTTCCGATAATTCACCCCTCCACTTT. Amino acids: CAISERGSDNSPLHF.

This chain uses TRBV27 with TRBJ2-6; D might be TRBD1 (5 bases). The germline V and J ends were trimmed by 2 bases and 2 bases, with 13 bases remaining between them. The germline V gene has CDR1 MNHEY and CDR2 SMNVEV (reference sequence). The CDR3 consists of 17 residues. Here the CDR3 reads CASSLETRAAGANVLTF. Written as DNA, the CDR3 is TGTGCCAGCAGTTTAGAGACCAGGGCTGCTGGGGCCAACGTCCTGACTTTC.

The chain joins TRBV5-1 to TRBJ2-5, with D perhaps TRBD2 (6 bases). Germline CDR1 reads SGHRS; CDR2 reads YFSETQ. This CDR3 is built from 15 residues. Between the trimmed V and J ends, which lost 4 bases and 7 bases, there was a span of 20 bases. CDR3 residues: CASSPNNYIGGTQYF. CDR3 nucleotide sequence: TGCGCCAGCAGCCCCAATAACTACATCGGGGGGACCCAGTACTTC.

This chain joins TRBV5-4 and TRBJ1-3; D perhaps matches TRBD1 (5 bases). The germline gives CDR1 SGHNT, CDR2 YYREEE (reference sequence). The CDR3 loop spans 13 amino acids. The germline V and J ends were trimmed by 0 bases and 7 bases, with 8 bases remaining between them. CDR3: CASSLAGGNTIYF. The CDR3 DNA reads as TGTGCCAGCAGCTTGGCCGGGGGGAACACCATATATTTT.

The rearrangement uses TRBV9 and TRBJ2-7, with D possibly matching TRBD1 (5 bases). Per the germline V gene, CDR1 is SGDLS and CDR2 is YYNGEE. Trimming pared 7 bases from V and 2 bases from J, leaving 13 bases between. The CDR3 has 13 amino acids. CDR3 region: CASSPGRAYEQYF. CDR3 sequence (DNA): TGTGCCAGCTCCCCGGGCAGGGCCTACGAGCAGTACTTC.

A note on this clone: Other DNA sequences of this sample code for an identical CDR3. J is TRBJ1-5 and V is TRBV7-2; TRBD1 agrees at 8 bases. The CDR3 is 14 residues long. CDR1 is SGHTA and CDR2 is FQGNSA in the germline V gene. Germline trimming cut 6 bases from V and 7 bases from J; bases unmatched to any gene: 8. Here the CDR3 reads CASSSGQGLQPQHF. The DNA of the CDR3 is TGTGCCAGCAGTTCTGGACAGGGCTTACAGCCCCAGCATTTT.

The chain carries TRBV9 and TRBJ2-7; 14 bases map to TRBD2. The germline gives CDR1 SGDLS, CDR2 YYNGEE. The CDR3 is 21 residues long. J was trimmed by 2 bases and V by 3 bases; bases with no gene match: 19. CDR3 DNA: TGTGCCAGCAGCGAGGGACTAGCGGGGGCCTCTAATGCTCCCTCAACCTACGAGCAGTACTTC. It translates to CASSEGLAGASNAPSTYEQYF.

This clone was detected only once. The gene calls are TRBV7-2 and TRBJ2-5; 9 bases are shared with TRBD1. Germline V gene sequence: CDR1 SGHTA, CDR2 FQGNSA. V trimming: 4 bases; J trimming: 4 bases; junction bases outside the gene matches: 4. This CDR3 is built from 14 residues. CDR3 residues: CASSSRQGVETQYF. Written as DNA, the CDR3 is TGTGCCAGCAGCTCCCGACAGGGGGTAGAGACCCAGTACTTC.

The J gene is TRBJ1-4, the V gene TRBV5-1, with 11 bases that match TRBD1. Germline CDR1 SGHRS, CDR2 YFSETQ. Losses at the gene ends were 4 bases for V and 8 bases for J; bases not matched to a gene: 7. The CDR3 spans 15 residues. The CDR3 reads CASSEGQGAREKLFF. In nucleotides, the CDR3 is TGCGCCAGCAGCGAAGGACAGGGGGCGCGGGAAAAACTGTTTTTT.

V is TRBV18 and J is TRBJ1-5; D is perhaps TRBD1 (6 bases). The V gene lost 2 bases and the J gene lost 4 bases, with 6 bases spanning the gap. The CDR3 extends over 13 amino acids. The V gene's germline CDR1 is KGHSH and CDR2 LQKENI. This CDR3 is CASSPTGNQPQHF. In DNA form, the CDR3 reads TGTGCCAGCTCACCAACAGGGAATCAGCCCCAGCATTTT.

The rearrangement uses TRBV28 and TRBJ1-4; TRBD1 matches at 9 bases. Germline CDR1 reads MDHEN; CDR2 reads SYDVKM. The CDR3 has 14 amino acids. Trimming cost V 8 bases and J 8 bases; bases outside gene matches: 9. The CDR3 region is CASHPGQGREKLFF. The CDR3 bases are TGTGCCAGCCACCCGGGACAGGGAAGGGAAAAACTGTTTTTT. Combining the CDR3 with reference TRBV28 and TRBJ1-4 gives the whole variable domain DVKVTQSSRYLVKRTGEKVFLECVQDMDHENMFWYRQDPGLGLRLIYFSYDVKMKEKGDIPEGYSVSREKKERFSLILESASTNQTSMYLCASHPGQGREKLFFGSGTQLSVL.

The chain joins TRBV27 to TRBJ2-7; 8 nucleotides match TRBD1. The CDR3 is 16 amino acids. The V gene's germline CDR1 is MNHEY and CDR2 SMNVEV (reference sequence). Losses at the gene ends were 4 bases for V and 2 bases for J; bases not matched to a gene: 10. In nucleotides, the CDR3 is TGTGCCAGCAGTTCCCGTGACAGGGGCCTTACCTACGAGCAGTACTTC. It codes for CASSSRDRGLTYEQYF.

The V and J genes are TRBV6-5 and TRBJ2-1; 8 nucleotides align to TRBD2. CDR1 and CDR2 from the germline V gene are MNHEY and SVGAGI. The junction had 10 bases not matched to a gene; V was cut back by 6 bases and J by 6 bases. The CDR3 length is 15 residues. CDR3 in amino acids: CASRAGRVTGNEQFF. CDR3 sequence (DNA): TGTGCCAGCAGAGCCGGGAGGGTGACGGGCAATGAGCAGTTCTTC.

The V and J genes are TRBV12-5 and TRBJ1-6; D is ambiguous. This CDR3 comprises 17 residues. Germline values: CDR1 LGHNT, CDR2 FRNRAP. The ends were cut back, 0 bases at V and 1 base at J, with 10 bases in the middle. The CDR3 here is CASGLVHGRSYNSPLHF. The CDR3 bases are TGTGCTAGTGGTTTGGTACATGGGAGGTCCTATAATTCACCCCTCCACTTT.

This chain joins TRBV5-6 and TRBJ2-5; 7 positions match TRBD1. The V gene's germline CDR1 is SGHDT and CDR2 YYEEEE. Trimming removed 4 bases from V and 2 bases from J; junction bases left unmatched: 8. The CDR3 contains 15 residues. The CDR3 DNA reads as TGTGCCAGCAGCGAAAAAACAGGGGCACAAGAGACCCAGTACTTC. Translating it yields CASSEKTGAQETQYF.

V gene TRBV5-5 combines with J gene TRBJ1-5; D is ambiguous. V gave up 0 bases and J gave up 5 bases, with 6 bases separating them. The CDR3 spans 13 residues. The germline V gene encodes CDR1 SGHKS and CDR2 YYEKEE (reference sequence). DNA for the CDR3: TGTGCCAGCAGCTTGGGGCAGGATCAGCCCCAGCATTTT. It is translated as CASSLGQDQPQHF. The entire variable domain, with the rest obtained from reference TRBV5-5 and TRBJ1-5, is as follows: DAGVTQSPTHLIKTRGQQVTLRCSPISGHKSVSWYQQVLGQGPQFIFQYYEKEERGRGNFPDRFSARQFPNYSSELNVNALLLGDSALYLCASSLGQDQPQHFGDGTRLSIL.

This clone is a singleton in its sample. This chain links TRBV5-1 with TRBJ2-2, with D perhaps TRBD1 (6 bases). Germline loops: CDR1 SGHRS, CDR2 YFSETQ. Trimming left V 0 bases short and J 5 bases short, with 11 bases between. The CDR3 totals 15 residues. In DNA form, the CDR3 reads TGCGCCAGCAGCTTGGCACCTCAGGGGACCGGGGAGCTGTTTTTT. Translation: CASSLAPQGTGELFF. Based on the CDR3 plus reference TRBV5-1 and TRBJ2-2, the full variable domain is KAGVTQTPRYLIKTRGQQVTLSCSPISGHRSVSWYQQTPGQGLQFLFEYFSETQRNKGNFPGRFSGRQFSNSRSEMNVSTLELGDSALYLCASSLAPQGTGELFFGEGSRLTVL.

There are a few counts of this clone. The J gene is TRBJ1-6, the V gene TRBV6-5; D is undetermined. With 5 bases removed from V and 9 bases from J, the gap between germline ends came to 8 bases. This CDR3 is built from 12 residues. Germline V CDR1 and CDR2: MNHEY, SVGAGI. This CDR3 reads CASSREGSPLHF. DNA for the CDR3: TGTGCCAGCAGTCGGGAGGGTTCACCCCTCCACTTT.